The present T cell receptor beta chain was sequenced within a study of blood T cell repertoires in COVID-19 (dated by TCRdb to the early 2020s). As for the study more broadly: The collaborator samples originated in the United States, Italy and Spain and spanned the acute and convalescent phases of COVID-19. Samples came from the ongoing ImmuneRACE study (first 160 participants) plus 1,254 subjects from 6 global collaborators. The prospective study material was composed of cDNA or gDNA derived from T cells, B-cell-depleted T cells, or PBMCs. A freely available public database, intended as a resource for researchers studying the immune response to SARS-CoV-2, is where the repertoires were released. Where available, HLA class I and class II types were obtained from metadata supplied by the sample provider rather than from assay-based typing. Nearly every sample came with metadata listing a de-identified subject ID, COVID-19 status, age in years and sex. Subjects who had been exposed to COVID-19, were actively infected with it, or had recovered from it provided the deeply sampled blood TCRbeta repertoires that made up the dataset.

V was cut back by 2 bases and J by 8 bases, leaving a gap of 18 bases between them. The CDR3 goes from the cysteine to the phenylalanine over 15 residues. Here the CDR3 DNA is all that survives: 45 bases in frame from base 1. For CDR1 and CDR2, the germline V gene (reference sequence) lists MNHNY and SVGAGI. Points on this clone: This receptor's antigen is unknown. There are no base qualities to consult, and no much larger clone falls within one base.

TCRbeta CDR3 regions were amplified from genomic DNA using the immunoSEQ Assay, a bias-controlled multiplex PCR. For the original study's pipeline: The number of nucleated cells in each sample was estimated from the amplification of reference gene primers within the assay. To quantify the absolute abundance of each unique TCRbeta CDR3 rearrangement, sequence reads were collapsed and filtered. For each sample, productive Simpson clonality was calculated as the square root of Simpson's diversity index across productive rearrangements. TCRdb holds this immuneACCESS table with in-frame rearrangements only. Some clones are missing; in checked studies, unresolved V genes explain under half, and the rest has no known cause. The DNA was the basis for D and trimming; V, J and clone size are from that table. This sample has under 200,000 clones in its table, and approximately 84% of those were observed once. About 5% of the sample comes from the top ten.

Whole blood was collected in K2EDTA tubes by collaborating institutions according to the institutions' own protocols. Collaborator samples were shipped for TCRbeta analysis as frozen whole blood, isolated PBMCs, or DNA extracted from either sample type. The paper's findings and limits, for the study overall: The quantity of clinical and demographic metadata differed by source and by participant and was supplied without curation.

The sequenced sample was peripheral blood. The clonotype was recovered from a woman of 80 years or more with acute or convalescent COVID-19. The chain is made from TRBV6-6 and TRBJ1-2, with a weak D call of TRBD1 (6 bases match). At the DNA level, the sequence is TGTGCCAGCAGTTACGGGCAGGGGACGTTTTTCGGCTACACCTTC. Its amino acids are CASSYGQGTFFGYTF.